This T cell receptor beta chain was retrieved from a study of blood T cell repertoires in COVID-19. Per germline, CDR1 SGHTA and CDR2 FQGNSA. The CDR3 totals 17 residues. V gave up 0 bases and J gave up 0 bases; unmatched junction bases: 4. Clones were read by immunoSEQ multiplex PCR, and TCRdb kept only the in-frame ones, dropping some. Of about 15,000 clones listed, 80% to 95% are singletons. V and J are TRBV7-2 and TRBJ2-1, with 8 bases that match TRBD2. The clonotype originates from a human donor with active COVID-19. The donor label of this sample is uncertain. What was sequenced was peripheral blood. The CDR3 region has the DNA TGTGCCAGCAGCTTAGCGCTAAGCGGGGGCTCCTACAATGAGCAGTTCTTC. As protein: CASSLALSGGSYNEQFF.